This T cell receptor (beta chain) is drawn from a study of monozygotic twins with inflammatory bowel disease. Study observations and caveats: Patients with IBD had less TCRbeta diversity (inverse Simpson) than their healthy co-twins.

Researchers put TCRalpha and TCRbeta cDNA through two nested PCRs lasting approximately 16 and 9 cycles. Each CDR3 protein gets one entry in TCRdb, which reprocessed the 5' RACE reads and gives no DNA. The table for this sample gives roughly 170,000 distinct CDR3 sequences. Regarding this clonotype: Its antigen is as yet unknown.

This CDR3 has 17 amino acids. The template was total RNA from whole blood, with no T cell sorting. This clonotype originated in a human donor with ulcerative colitis or Crohn's disease, or a healthy co-twin of an affected twin (not recorded which). This chain joins TRBV12-3 or TRBV12-4 and TRBJ2-3; no DNA is available, so the TRBD1 call from TCRdb remains unchecked. Sequences were obtained from blood. The CDR3 sequence: CASSLTGTGSFTDTQYF.